This T cell receptor (beta chain) was observed in a study of identical twins. V lost 0 bases to trimming and J lost 7 bases; unmatched junction nucleotides: 11. This CDR3 comprises 15 residues. Germline loops: CDR1 DFQATT, CDR2 SNEGSKA (reference sequence). TCRdb redid the calling of the 5' RACE reads with MiXCR, one entry per CDR3 protein. The profile covers 700,000 to 950,000 distinct CDR3 sequences, with 9% to 15% appearing a single time and around 1.5% taken by the ten largest. This clonotype has only a few counts. The data were also submitted as part of a second study, on yellow fever vaccine responses in identical twins.

The chain couples TRBV20-1 to TRBJ1-2; TRBD1 matches 7 bases. The sequencing input was PBMCs. This receptor was obtained from a woman under 30 in good health. The CDR3, as DNA: TGCAGTGCTAGAGAAACAGGGGCCGCCCTCGGTGGCTACACCTTC. It translates to CSARETGAALGGYTF.